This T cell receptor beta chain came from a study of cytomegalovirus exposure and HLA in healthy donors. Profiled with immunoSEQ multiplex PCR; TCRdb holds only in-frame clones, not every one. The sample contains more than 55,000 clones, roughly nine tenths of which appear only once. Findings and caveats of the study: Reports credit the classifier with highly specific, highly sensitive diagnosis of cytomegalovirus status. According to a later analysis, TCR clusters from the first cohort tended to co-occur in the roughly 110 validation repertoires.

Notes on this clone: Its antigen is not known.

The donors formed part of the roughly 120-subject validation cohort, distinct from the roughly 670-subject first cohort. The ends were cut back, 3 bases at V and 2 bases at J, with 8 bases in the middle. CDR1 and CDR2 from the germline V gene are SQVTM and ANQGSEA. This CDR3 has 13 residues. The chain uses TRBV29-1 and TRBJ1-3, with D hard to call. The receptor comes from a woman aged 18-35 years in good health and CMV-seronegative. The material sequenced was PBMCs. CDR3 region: CSVDRRTGNTIYF. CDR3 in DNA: TGCAGCGTTGATCGCAGGACTGGAAACACCATATATTTT.